Described below is a single T cell receptor (beta chain) sequence and its context. The target antigen is unknown. The sample originates from a study of Ad26.COV2.S vaccination and SARS-CoV-2 variants. Study results and caveats: The placebo group had lower spike-specific TCR breadth than the vaccine recipients did. Total T cell responses were possibly underestimated by TCR breadth and depth analyses.

The treatment here: about 20 received Ad26.COV2.S at low or high dose, single or two shots; 5 received placebo; per-sample allocation not given. Collection of the samples took place on day 63 after the first injection of vaccine or placebo. Clones were read by immunoSEQ multiplex PCR, and TCRdb kept only the in-frame ones, dropping some. The sample contains about 390,000 clones, roughly nine tenths of which appear only once. Trimming cost V 5 bases and J 8 bases, with 10 bases left between them. The CDR3 covers 13 residues. This TCR was recovered from a person aged 18-60 years who received the Ad26.COV2.S COVID-19 vaccine or a placebo. This chain links TRBV12-3 or TRBV12-4 with TRBJ1-6, with D unresolved. The sample here was peripheral blood, taken in a trial of Ad26.COV2.S vaccine versus placebo. The CDR3 bases are TGTGCCAGCAGTGGGCAGGAGGATTCACCCCTCCACTTT. Its translation is CASSGQEDSPLHF.